The 20 T cell receptor beta chains below come from one sample, sequenced in a study of T-cell memory formation after mild COVID-19. TCRdb ran MiXCR on the 5' RACE reads and lists one entry per CDR3 protein. The sample shows about 440,000 distinct CDR3 sequences, about 19% of them seen only once. The sequencing sample was made of PBMCs or a T cell subset sorted from them (not recorded which). The receptors stem from an adult woman who had mild COVID-19 (a few samples of this study predate the infection). Cell type and time point are not known.

This clonotype has a count of ten or more. The CDR3 reads CASSEETGGPTEQYF. CDR3 sequence (DNA): TGTGCCAGCAGTGAAGAGACAGGGGGACCGACCGAGCAGTACTTC. This chain links TRBV6-1 with TRBJ2-7, with 9 nucleotides matching TRBD1. The germline V gene encodes CDR1 MNHNS and CDR2 SASEGT. Unmatched junction bases numbered 7, after V lost 1 base and J lost 6 bases. The CDR3 is 15 amino acids.

The chain has TRBV20-1 and TRBJ1-1; the match to TRBD1 covers 7 bases. This CDR3 has 13 amino acids. Germline V gives CDR1 DFQATT, CDR2 SNEGSKA (reference sequence). CDR3 DNA: TGCAGCGCTGCTCAATCGGGACAGCGTGAGGCTTTCTTT. This sequence encodes CSAAQSGQREAFF.

The chain recombines TRBV15 with TRBJ1-6; the D is unclear. The germline CDR1 and CDR2 sequences are LNHNV and YYDKDF (reference sequence). This CDR3 region has 13 residues. V shed 0 bases and J shed 7 bases, with 4 bases lying between them. The DNA for the CDR3 is TGTGCCACCAGCAGAGACAGAAATTCACCCCTCCACTTT. Its translation: CATSRDRNSPLHF.

This sequence joins TRBV3-1 and TRBJ2-7; no reliable D call. The germline V gene encodes CDR1 LGHDT and CDR2 YNNKEL (reference sequence). The V gene lost 1 base and the J gene lost 4 bases, with 14 bases spanning the gap. This CDR3 contains 15 residues. The CDR3 DNA follows: TGTGCCAGCAGCCAAGGGTCCCGACGGGCTTACGAGCAGTACTTC. It encodes CASSQGSRRAYEQYF.

The genes are TRBV6-1 and TRBJ1-1, with a tentative D call TRBD1 (5 bases). Germline-derived CDR1 and CDR2 are MNHNS and SASEGT. The CDR3 contains 15 residues. The V and J ends lost 8 bases and 1 base respectively, with 17 bases between them. The CDR3 DNA reads as TGTGCCAGCGGATCCAGGAGTGGGGCGAACACTGAAGCTTTCTTT. It encodes CASGSRSGANTEAFF.

Only a few counts were recorded for this clonotype. The rearrangement links TRBV9 to TRBJ2-3, with 7 bases identical to TRBD1. The V segment lost 0 bases and the J segment 1 base; nucleotides outside the gene matches: 5. The CDR3 is made up of 16 amino acids. Looked up from germline, CDR1 is SGDLS and CDR2 is YYNGEE. The CDR3 bases are TGTGCCAGCAGCGTAGGCCCCACAGGGGGCACAGATACGCAGTATTTT. Translation: CASSVGPTGGTDTQYF.

This clonotype turned up a few times. The chain uses TRBV7-9 and TRBJ2-3, with 7 bases that match TRBD1. Germline V CDR1 and CDR2: SEHNR, FQNEAQ (reference sequence). This CDR3 is 15 amino acids long. V was clipped by 2 bases and J by 2 bases; unmatched bases: 4. CDR3 protein: CASSLTRGITDTQYF. The CDR3 bases are TGTGCCAGCAGCTTAACCAGGGGGATCACAGATACGCAGTATTTT.

This clonotype appeared a few times. The V gene is TRBV5-1, the J gene TRBJ2-5, with D possibly being TRBD2 (5 bases). The germline V gene encodes CDR1 SGHRS and CDR2 YFSETQ. V was pared by 4 bases and J by 3 bases, with 16 bases between. The CDR3 has 15 residues. The CDR3 protein is CASSPLERSKETQYF. CDR3 DNA: TGCGCCAGCAGCCCCCTGGAGCGGAGTAAAGAGACCCAGTACTTC.

The genes are TRBV6-5 and TRBJ2-7; D might be TRBD1 (6 bases). Germline assignment: CDR1 MNHEY and CDR2 SVGAGI. V lost 6 bases and J 0 bases, leaving 21 bases between the germline ends. The length of the CDR3 is 17 residues. The CDR3 loop is CASRRTGTRRVSYEQYF. The CDR3 DNA sequence: TGTGCCAGCAGGCGCACCGGGACACGTAGAGTCTCCTACGAGCAGTACTTC.

The chain combines TRBV24-1 with TRBJ2-1; D is perhaps TRBD2 (6 bases). V lost 1 base and J lost 10, with 16 bases in between. The CDR3 is 15 amino acids. CDR1 is KGHDR, CDR2 SFDVKD, per germline. The CDR3 region has the DNA TGTGCCACCAGTGATTTTTCGTCGGGAGCGTCGGAGCAGTTCTTC. This sequence encodes CATSDFSSGASEQFF.

The sample holds many counts of this clonotype. CDR3 DNA sequence: TGTGCCAGCAGCCCCAGAGCCGGCACCGGGGAGCTGTTTTTT. Amino acids: CASSPRAGTGELFF. The V gene is TRBV11-2, the J gene TRBJ2-2, with D unclear. The CDR3 contains 14 residues. Germline V gene data show CDR1 as SGHAT and CDR2 as FQNNGV. V gave up 5 bases and J gave up 4 bases, with 11 bases separating them.

This clonotype was seen a handful of times. The rearrangement uses TRBV7-6 and TRBJ2-7; no reliable D call. The CDR3 totals 13 residues. CDR1 and CDR2 (germline): SGHVS, FNYEAQ. V shed 2 bases and J shed 3 bases, with 8 bases lying between them. CDR3 sequence: CASSLKYDYEQYF. The CDR3 DNA reads TGTGCCAGCAGCTTAAAATACGACTACGAGCAGTACTTC.

The sample holds one count of this clonotype. V and J are TRBV10-3 and TRBJ2-1; 12 bases align to TRBD2. The CDR3 sequence is 16 residues long. CDR1 is ENHRY, CDR2 SYGVKD, per germline. V was clipped by 7 bases and J by 7 bases; unmatched bases: 11. The CDR3 is CAIMATTSGGVNEQFF. The CDR3 nucleotides are TGTGCCATCATGGCCACGACTAGCGGGGGTGTGAATGAGCAGTTCTTC.

The genes are TRBV29-1 and TRBJ2-1; 7 bases fit TRBD2. This CDR3 has 14 amino acids. In germline, CDR1 is SQVTM, CDR2 ANQGSEA. V shed 8 bases and J 3 bases; nucleotides not matched to a gene: 10. CDR3 region: CSHAPGGYYNEQFF. In DNA form, the CDR3 reads TGCAGCCACGCGCCCGGGGGGTACTACAATGAGCAGTTCTTC.

This clonotype was detected many times. The junction and the germline gene differ at one end; a read error may be behind it. The chain uses TRBV5-1 and TRBJ2-7, with D maybe TRBD2 (6 bases). Germline CDR1 is SGHRS and CDR2 is YFSETQ. The CDR3 extends over 14 amino acids. Here the CDR3 reads CASSLEVPGGEQYF. The CDR3 bases are TGCGCAAGCAGCTTGGAAGTGCCTGGGGGGGAGCAGTACTTC.

V usage is TRBV7-3 and J usage is TRBJ2-6; TRBD1 is a possible D gene (6 bases). V gave up 4 bases and J gave up 4 bases, with 14 bases separating them. This CDR3 contains 16 residues. Germline V gene lookup returns CDR1 SGHTA and CDR2 FQGTGA. CDR3 in DNA: TGTGCCAGCAGCTCCCACAGGGCTGGGGGGGCCAACGTCCTGACTTTC. Translated: CASSSHRAGGANVLTF.

This clonotype was picked up many times. V is TRBV7-9 and J is TRBJ2-7; 7 positions agree with TRBD2. CDR1 and CDR2 (germline): SEHNR, FQNEAQ (reference sequence). V lost 10 bases to trimming and J lost 0 bases; unmatched junction nucleotides: 9. The length of the CDR3 is 14 residues. CDR3 nucleotides: TGTGCCACCGGCCGGGGAGGGGACTCCTACGAGCAGTACTTC. The encoded protein is CATGRGGDSYEQYF.

The chain carries TRBV15 and TRBJ2-7, with D perhaps TRBD1 or TRBD2 (5 bases each). The CDR3 spans 15 residues. V lost 0 bases to trimming and J lost 6 bases, with 15 bases between them. Germline values: CDR1 LNHNV, CDR2 YYDKDF (reference sequence). The CDR3 sequence: CATSREVGRAPEQYF. The DNA of the CDR3 is TGTGCCACCAGCAGAGAGGTGGGGCGGGCCCCCGAGCAGTACTTC.

The chain's CDR3 is CASSRGTIETQYF. The CDR3 DNA reads as TGTGCCAGTAGTCGCGGGACTATAGAGACCCAGTACTTC. This sequence joins TRBV19 and TRBJ2-5; 7 bases align to TRBD2. CDR3 length equals 13 residues. Germline V gives CDR1 LNHDA, CDR2 SQIVND (reference sequence). With V trimmed by 5 bases and J by 4 bases, 4 bases remained unmatched.

This chain connects TRBV19 to TRBJ2-3, with 7 bases aligning to TRBD2. Germline CDR1 LNHDA, CDR2 SQIVND (reference sequence). J gave up 6 bases and V 4 bases, and 7 bases lay outside the gene matches. There are 14 residues in the CDR3. The CDR3 is CASSSGRSPDTQYF. Here the CDR3 DNA reads TGTGCCAGTAGTAGCGGGAGATCCCCCGATACGCAGTATTTT.